These T cell receptor beta chains were read from a single sample in a study of early T cells in non-severe SARS-CoV-2 infection. TCRdb re-called the 5' RACE reads with MiXCR, one entry per CDR3 protein. The table has roughly 90,000 distinct CDR3 sequences, 14% seen once. Sequenced input: whole blood. These receptor sequences come from an adult who was a healthcare worker with PCR-confirmed SARS-CoV-2 infection or an uninfected control (not recorded which). The CDR3 runs from the conserved cysteine through the conserved F or W. The order of the fields is V gene, J gene, D gene, clone size, CDR3 protein, CDR3 DNA. A D gene is named only where the DNA matches it firmly. The size of a clone is reported for some rows only, either as once, few or many, or as a class for expanded clones.

V gene: TRBV28
J gene: TRBJ2-5
D gene: TRBD2
clone size: NA
CDR3 protein: CASTLAGGTQETQYF
CDR3 DNA: TGTGCCAGCACCCTAGCGGGGGGGACTCAAGAGACCCAGTACTTC

V gene: TRBV13
J gene: TRBJ2-7
D gene: NA
clone size: few
CDR3 protein: CASSRSLSSYEQYF
CDR3 DNA: TGTGCCAGCAGCCGATCGCTGAGCTCCTACGAGCAGTACTTC

V gene: TRBV7-9
J gene: TRBJ2-1
D gene: NA
clone size: few
CDR3 protein: CASSLRGRNNEQFF
CDR3 DNA: TGTGCCAGCAGCTTACGGGGCCGAAACAATGAGCAGTTCTTC

V gene: TRBV4-2
J gene: TRBJ2-1
D gene: NA
clone size: few
CDR3 protein: CASSQVGGILQNEQFF
CDR3 DNA: TGTGCCAGCAGCCAAGTTGGGGGGATCTTACAAAATGAGCAGTTCTTC

V gene: TRBV7-9
J gene: TRBJ2-5
D gene: NA
clone size: few
CDR3 protein: CASSLAPFWGVRETQYF
CDR3 DNA: TGTGCCAGCAGCTTAGCTCCGTTCTGGGGAGTGCGGGAGACCCAGTACTTC

V gene: TRBV19
J gene: TRBJ2-2
D gene: TRBD1
clone size: NA
CDR3 protein: CASSYQGATTGELFF
CDR3 DNA: TGTGCCAGTAGTTACCAGGGGGCAACGACCGGGGAGCTGTTTTTT

V gene: TRBV28
J gene: TRBJ2-4
D gene: TRBD1
clone size: few
CDR3 protein: CASREGASAKNIQYF
CDR3 DNA: TGTGCCAGCAGAGAGGGGGCTAGCGCCAAAAACATTCAGTACTTC

V gene: TRBV7-2
J gene: TRBJ1-4
D gene: NA
clone size: few
CDR3 protein: CASSFLSGQGEKLFF
CDR3 DNA: TGTGCCAGCAGCTTCCTTTCGGGGCAGGGGGAAAAACTGTTTTTT

V gene: TRBV6-1
J gene: TRBJ2-2
D gene: NA
clone size: NA
CDR3 protein: CASPGLGHTGELFF
CDR3 DNA: TGTGCCAGCCCGGGACTGGGGCACACCGGGGAGCTGTTTTTT

V gene: TRBV10-2
J gene: TRBJ1-1
D gene: NA
clone size: few
CDR3 protein: CASSDRTTEAFF
CDR3 DNA: TGCGCCAGCAGTGACAGGACAACTGAAGCTTTCTTT

V gene: TRBV4-2
J gene: TRBJ1-5
D gene: NA
clone size: many
CDR3 protein: CASSQEGSSNQPQHF
CDR3 DNA: TGTGCCAGCAGCCAAGAGGGTTCGAGCAATCAGCCCCAGCATTTT

V gene: TRBV19
J gene: TRBJ1-4
D gene: NA
clone size: NA
CDR3 protein: CASRTRAAANEKLFF
CDR3 DNA: TGTGCCAGTAGGACCCGCGCGGCGGCTAATGAAAAACTGTTTTTT

V gene: TRBV6-1
J gene: TRBJ1-1
D gene: NA
clone size: NA
CDR3 protein: CASKRGVVNTEAFF
CDR3 DNA: TGTGCCAGCAAACGTGGGGTTGTGAACACTGAAGCTTTCTTT

V gene: TRBV28
J gene: TRBJ2-3
D gene: NA
clone size: few
CDR3 protein: CASSLGVSDTQYF
CDR3 DNA: TGTGCCAGCAGTTTAGGAGTGTCAGATACGCAGTATTTT

V gene: TRBV29-1
J gene: TRBJ2-1
D gene: NA
clone size: few
CDR3 protein: CSVVLHMNARLSSYNEQFF
CDR3 DNA: TGCAGCGTTGTTCTCCATATGAACGCGAGGCTAAGCTCCTACAATGAGCAGTTCTTC

V gene: TRBV27
J gene: TRBJ2-1
D gene: TRBD2
clone size: NA
CDR3 protein: CASSLVLAGVNEQFF
CDR3 DNA: TGTGCCAGCAGTTTAGTACTAGCGGGGGTTAATGAGCAGTTCTTC

V gene: TRBV3-1
J gene: TRBJ2-2
D gene: NA
clone size: many
CDR3 protein: CASRPTGTRELFF
CDR3 DNA: TGTGCCAGCAGACCCACAGGGACCCGGGAGCTGTTTTTT

V gene: TRBV6-1
J gene: TRBJ2-7
D gene: NA
clone size: few
CDR3 protein: CASSPLLEQYF
CDR3 DNA: TGTGCCAGCAGTCCCCTCCTCGAGCAGTACTTC

V gene: TRBV9
J gene: TRBJ2-3
D gene: TRBD1
clone size: NA
CDR3 protein: CASSVGTGVGTDTQYF
CDR3 DNA: TGTGCCAGCAGCGTCGGGACAGGGGTCGGCACAGATACGCAGTATTTT

V gene: TRBV28
J gene: TRBJ2-7
D gene: NA
clone size: NA
CDR3 protein: CASSLWQAYEQYF
CDR3 DNA: TGTGCCAGCAGTTTATGGCAAGCCTACGAGCAGTACTTC

V gene: TRBV5-1
J gene: TRBJ2-3
D gene: NA
clone size: few
CDR3 protein: CASSFPGTDTQYF
CDR3 DNA: TGCGCCAGCAGCTTTCCCGGCACAGATACGCAGTATTTT